Listed below are T cell receptor beta chains from one sample, sequenced in a study of blood T cell repertoires in COVID-19. The data were produced by immunoSEQ multiplex PCR, yet TCRdb's version contains in-frame clones alone and is incomplete. The sample includes about 34,000 clones, 85% of them seen just once. Sequencing was performed on peripheral blood. Source of these receptors: a woman aged 55-70 years with active COVID-19. CDR3s include the opening cysteine and the closing phenylalanine or tryptophan. Size tells how often a clone was seen (once, few, many) or the class of an expanded clone, and some rows leave it out.

>TRBJ2-2|TRBV24-1|NA
CATSDASRVTGELFF
>TRBJ2-3|TRBV9|once
CASSEGGSSRTDTQYF
>TRBJ1-2|TRBV2|NA
CASRETTGSNYGYTF
>TRBJ1-2|TRBV7-9|NA
CASSTVPRGGYTF
>TRBJ2-3|TRBV3-1/TRBV3-2|few
CASSQRAGEDTQYF
>TRBJ2-7|TRBV28|NA
CASSLYGGRLYEQYF
>TRBJ1-1|TRBV7-2|NA
CASSWGRRTEAFF
>TRBJ1-5|TRBV4-1|NA
CASSQDLSTSNQPQHF
>TRBJ2-2|TRBV5-1|NA
CASSAGLDASYTGELFF
>TRBJ2-3|TRBV19|NA
CASSARQRMGTDTQYF
>TRBJ2-7|TRBV11-2|NA
CASSLWGDNYEQYF
>TRBJ2-5|TRBV2|NA
CASSEPTYSVQETQYF
>TRBJ2-2|TRBV7-8|NA
CASSMATGELFF
>TRBJ2-2|TRBV11-3|NA
CASSSTRTGELFF
>TRBJ2-5|TRBV20-1|NA
CSASLLGQGAGETQYF
>TRBJ2-6|TRBV7-8|NA
CASSRESYRGFSSGANVLTF
>TRBJ1-4|TRBV5-5|NA
CASSLDGERSEKLFF
>TRBJ1-2|TRBV30|NA
CAWSRFSNRGLNGYTF
>TRBJ2-1|TRBV7-3|NA
CASSSSGGANEQFF
>TRBJ2-7|TRBV5-8|NA
CASSQLRGNEQYF
>TRBJ1-5|TRBV6-5|NA
CASGRDQPQHF
>TRBJ1-5|TRBV18|NA
CASSPSVGGPNQPQHF
>TRBJ2-2|TRBV3-1/TRBV3-2|NA
CASSYGTFTGELFF
>TRBJ1-1|TRBV6-5|NA
CASNRGTEAFF
>TRBJ1-2|TRBV19|NA
CASSPGGTVTNTF
>TRBJ2-7|TRBV30|NA
CAWSVSSYEQYF
>TRBJ2-2|TRBV7-2|NA
CASSVRLAGNTGELFF
>TRBJ2-5|TRBV5-1|few
CASSTDSQQETQYF
>TRBJ2-3|TRBV6-5|NA
CASSPGLSTDTQYF
>TRBJ2-3|TRBV3-1/TRBV3-2|few
CASSQDKRGGTDTQYF
>TRBJ2-1|TRBV19|NA
CASSTRLAGAGNEQFF
>TRBJ1-1|TRBV19|NA
CASSPHPTGNTEAFF
>TRBJ2-1|TRBV10-3|NA
CAISETRGHRSSYNEQFF
>TRBJ1-1|TRBV6-1|NA
CASSAQGARVNTEAFF
>TRBJ2-3|TRBV28|NA
CASTQRDRFANTQYF
>TRBJ1-5|TRBV2|NA
CASSANRDNQPQHF
>TRBJ2-3|TRBV5-4|NA
CASSLGLAYTDTQYF
>TRBJ1-2|TRBV6-5|NA
CASSRTGTGRNGYTF
>TRBJ2-1|TRBV6-5|NA
CASRWGDREQFF
>TRBJ2-3|TRBV24-1|NA
CATSGGTGAHLTDTQYF
>TRBJ2-4|TRBV19|NA
CASSPLRQANIQYF